This T cell receptor (beta chain) originates from a study of the immune and genomic landscape of osteosarcoma. The overall study: Under 80% had unfavorable pathologic response to standard therapy. Most patients, 65% to 80%, had localized disease at diagnosis.

About this clone itself: Its cognate antigen is unknown.

The post-treatment osteosarcoma tumors were primary, local recurrence or metastasis specimens from poor-prognosis patients. Looked up from germline, CDR1 is SGHNT and CDR2 is YYREEE (reference sequence). The CDR3 totals 14 residues. V lost 4 bases and J lost 4; bases outside the gene matches: 5. The assay was immunoSEQ multiplex PCR, and TCRdb's table has in-frame clones only and misses some. The sample carries more than 8,000 clones, around two thirds recorded once. Points from the study as a whole: A few cases had a single hyperexpanded clone dominating the repertoire, all with fewer than 100 T-cell clonotypes.

The sequenced sample was osteosarcoma tumor tissue from the lung. The chain links TRBV5-4 to TRBJ2-5; 9 positions agree with TRBD2. The receptor was isolated from a human donor with osteosarcoma. This CDR3 reads CASSLSGSGETQYF. CDR3 in DNA: TGTGCCAGCAGCCTTAGCGGGAGTGGAGAGACCCAGTACTTC.